Below, 22 T cell receptor beta chains from the same sample are listed, as sequenced in a study of T cell responses to AZD1222 COVID-19 vaccine. Only in-frame clones appear in the TCRdb table, and some are missing; sequencing was by immunoSEQ multiplex PCR. The sample lists roughly 99,000 clones; roughly 89% were seen once. Sequences were derived from peripheral blood, sampled on day 0 of AZD1222 vaccination. The origin of the receptors is an adult in good health.

This rearrangement joins TRBV18 to TRBJ1-4; D is perhaps TRBD1 (5 bases). Germline V gene sequence: CDR1 KGHSH, CDR2 LQKENI. This CDR3 has 14 residues. With 3 bases removed from V and 4 bases from J, the gap between germline ends came to 9 bases. CDR3 bases: TGTGCCAGCTCACCGGGACGGAGTAATGAAAAACTGTTTTTT. Protein product: CASSPGRSNEKLFF.

CDR3 DNA: TGTGCCAGCAGTGTTGCGGGGGGGCTCTACGAGCAGTACTTC. This encodes CASSVAGGLYEQYF. The rearrangement joins TRBV2 to TRBJ2-7; the match to TRBD2 covers 9 bases. In germline, CDR1 is SNHLY, CDR2 FYNNEI. The V gene end was trimmed by 4 bases and the J gene end by 3 bases; junction bases not matched to a gene: 4. This CDR3 spans 14 amino acids.

This sequence joins TRBV24-1 and TRBJ2-1, with TRBD1 matching over 9 bases. In germline, CDR1 is KGHDR, CDR2 SFDVKD. The CDR3 contains 14 residues. Unmatched junction bases numbered 7, after V lost 2 bases and J lost 12 bases. CDR3 sequence: CATSDSTTGGTQFF. As DNA, the CDR3 is TGTGCCACCAGTGATTCGACGACAGGGGGGACGCAGTTCTTC.

CDR3 in amino acids: CASSLRDSNQPQHF. The CDR3 region has the DNA TGTGCCAGCAGCTTGCGGGACAGCAATCAGCCCCAGCATTTT. The gene calls are TRBV5-5 and TRBJ1-5; D may be TRBD1 (5 bases). Germline assignment: CDR1 SGHKS and CDR2 YYEKEE (reference sequence). The CDR3 contains 14 residues. V lost 1 base to trimming and J lost 1 base, with 6 bases between them.

V and J are TRBV19 and TRBJ1-2; 10 bases agree with TRBD1. This CDR3 has 17 amino acids. Germline CDR1 LNHDA, CDR2 SQIVND (reference sequence). V dropped 5 bases and J dropped 3; count of bases not matched to a gene: 12. CDR3 nucleotides: TGTGCCAGTAGTTTCGCGCGACAGGGGGCTATTGACTATGGCTACACCTTC. This encodes CASSFARQGAIDYGYTF. The entire variable domain, with the rest obtained from reference TRBV19 and TRBJ1-2, is as follows: DGGITQSPKYLFRKEGQNVTLSCEQNLNHDAMYWYRQDPGQGLRLIYYSQIVNDFQKGDIAEGYSVSREKKESFPLTVTSAQKNPTAFYLCASSFARQGAIDYGYTFGSGTRLTVV.

The V call is TRBV5-4, the J call TRBJ2-6, with a possible D match to TRBD1 (6 bases). Germline V gene data show CDR1 as SGHNT and CDR2 as YYREEE (reference sequence). The CDR3 consists of 15 residues. V was pared by 5 bases and J by 1 base, with 10 bases between. The CDR3 DNA reads TGTGCCAGCAGTACAGGGCATTCTGGGGCCAACGTCCTGACTTTC. Translation: CASSTGHSGANVLTF.

This chain connects TRBV5-6 to TRBJ1-3; D perhaps matches TRBD1 (5 bases). This CDR3 is 13 amino acids long. In germline, CDR1 is SGHDT, CDR2 YYEEEE. Between the trimmed V and J ends, which lost 4 bases and 2 bases, there was a span of 7 bases. CDR3 coding DNA: TGTGCCAGCAGCCTGACAGCTGGAAACACCATATATTTT. Its protein is CASSLTAGNTIYF.

The V call is TRBV7-9, the J call TRBJ1-1, with D uncertain. The CDR3 length is 13 residues. The V gene lost 1 base and the J gene lost 6 bases, with 9 bases spanning the gap. Germline assignment: CDR1 SEHNR and CDR2 FQNEAQ (reference sequence). The CDR3: CASSLVLGPEAFF. CDR3 nucleotides: TGTGCCAGCAGCTTAGTATTAGGCCCTGAAGCTTTCTTT.

The chain has TRBV2 and TRBJ2-2; D may be TRBD1 or TRBD2 (5 bases each). Germline V gene data show CDR1 as SNHLY and CDR2 as FYNNEI. The ends were cut back, 8 bases at V and 1 base at J, with 8 bases in the middle. This CDR3 is built from 13 residues. CDR3 protein: CASRGENTGELFF. In nucleotides, the CDR3 is TGTGCCAGCCGAGGGGAGAACACCGGGGAGCTGTTTTTT.

This chain connects TRBV11-3 to TRBJ2-1; 9 bases agree with TRBD1. Germline CDR1 is SGHNT and CDR2 is YENEEA. With 5 bases clipped from V and 9 bases from J, the junction kept 8 bases outside the gene matches. This CDR3 is built from 14 residues. The DNA of the CDR3 is TGTGCCAGCAGCCCCCGGGACAGGGACAGTGAGCAGTTCTTC. Amino acids: CASSPRDRDSEQFF.

The chain joins TRBV29-1 to TRBJ1-2; D not certain. CDR3 size: 12 residues. Germline V gene data show CDR1 as SQVTM and CDR2 as ANQGSEA. V gave up 3 bases and J gave up 2 bases, with 7 bases separating them. The CDR3 DNA reads TGCAGCGTTGAGGGCGAAAACTATGGCTACACCTTC. Translation: CSVEGENYGYTF.

This clone was seen only once. The rearrangement joins TRBV4-3 to TRBJ1-5; D possibly corresponds to TRBD1 (5 bases). Germline assignment: CDR1 LGHNA and CDR2 YSLEER. Trimming removed 0 bases at V and 3 bases at J, with 9 bases between. CDR3 length equals 15 residues. The DNA of the CDR3 is TGCGCCAGCAGCCAAGACCGGGACCCCAATCAGCCCCAGCATTTT. This encodes CASSQDRDPNQPQHF.

The rearrangement links TRBV7-6 to TRBJ1-5; no definite D call. Germline V lookup: CDR1 SGHVS, CDR2 FNYEAQ. This CDR3 has 16 residues. Between the trimmed V and J ends, which lost 0 bases and 0 bases, there was a span of 9 bases. The CDR3 loop is CASSLAPPHSNQPQHF. CDR3 coding DNA: TGTGCCAGCAGCTTAGCGCCACCTCATAGCAATCAGCCCCAGCATTTT.

The chain carries TRBV6-5 and TRBJ2-7, with D unresolved. Germline V gives CDR1 MNHEY, CDR2 SVGAGI. The CDR3 spans 13 residues. V was cut by 2 bases and J by 3 bases, with 8 bases left in between. In DNA form, the CDR3 reads TGTGCCAGCAGTTACGGCGAAAACTACGAGCAGTACTTC. Translated, it gives CASSYGENYEQYF.

The CDR3 loop reads CASSQDPQGNRDTGELFF. The CDR3 nucleotides are TGTGCCAGCAGCCAAGATCCACAGGGGAACCGGGACACCGGGGAGCTGTTTTTT. V and J are TRBV4-2 and TRBJ2-2, with 7 bases identical to TRBD1. Germline V lookup: CDR1 LGHNA, CDR2 YNFKEQ. The CDR3 has 18 amino acids. With V trimmed by 0 bases and J by 3 bases, 10 bases remained unmatched.

The chain employs TRBV5-1 and TRBJ1-1; D is undetermined. Germline loops: CDR1 SGHRS, CDR2 YFSETQ. This CDR3 comprises 15 residues. V was shortened by 2 bases and J by 2 bases, with 13 bases between the two germline ends. CDR3 sequence: CASSLYSILNTEAFF. The CDR3 DNA reads as TGCGCCAGCAGCTTATACAGTATTCTTAACACTGAAGCTTTCTTT.

This chain joins TRBV6-1 and TRBJ2-6; D not resolved. The CDR3 sequence is 16 residues long. Per the germline V gene, CDR1 is MNHNS and CDR2 is SASEGT. V shed 0 bases and J shed 0 bases, with 6 bases lying between them. CDR3 nucleotide sequence: TGTGCCAGCAGTGAAGCTTGGCTCTCTGGGGCCAACGTCCTGACTTTC. Its translation is CASSEAWLSGANVLTF.

The chain has TRBV3-1 (or the pseudogene TRBV3-2) and TRBJ1-3; the D gene is possibly TRBD1 (5 bases). Looked up from germline, CDR1 is LGHDT and CDR2 is YNNKEL (reference sequence). Trimming shortened V by 3 bases and J by 2 bases, and 14 bases separated the two germline ends. The CDR3 is made up of 16 amino acids. The CDR3, as DNA: TGTGCCAGCAGCCACCGTGGGGCAGTGGCTGGAAACACCATATATTTT. This sequence encodes CASSHRGAVAGNTIYF.

The gene calls are TRBV13 and TRBJ1-4; D is ambiguous. The CDR3 runs 13 residues. Trimming cost V 3 bases and J 4 bases, with 6 bases left between them. Germline CDR1 is PRHDT and CDR2 is FYEKMQ (reference sequence). The CDR3 region is CASSLGLNEKLFF. For the CDR3, the DNA is TGTGCCAGCAGCTTGGGTCTTAATGAAAAACTGTTTTTT.

The V call is TRBV6-5, the J call TRBJ1-2, with TRBD1 matching 7 bases. The V gene's germline CDR1 is MNHEY and CDR2 SVGAGI. The CDR3 spans 14 residues. V shed 7 bases and J 6 bases; nucleotides not matched to a gene: 11. The chain's CDR3 is CASTIARGVDGYTF. In DNA form, the CDR3 reads TGTGCCAGCACCATTGCCAGGGGGGTAGATGGCTACACCTTC.

This clone was counted once. The CDR3: CASSLARGTNGYTF. The CDR3 nucleotides are TGTGCCAGCAGCTTGGCCAGGGGGACCAATGGCTACACCTTC. This sequence joins TRBV5-4 and TRBJ1-2, with 7 positions matching TRBD1. This CDR3 comprises 14 residues. V lost 0 bases, J lost 6 bases, and 5 bases stayed unmatched. Germline values: CDR1 SGHNT, CDR2 YYREEE (reference sequence).

The chain combines TRBV4-1 with TRBJ1-4; D uncertain. The V end lost 2 bases, the J end lost 5 bases, and 12 bases lay between the germline ends. The CDR3 loop spans 15 amino acids. CDR1 is MGHRA, CDR2 YSYEKL, per germline. This chain's CDR3 is CASSQQSGMNEKLFF. CDR3 nucleotides: TGCGCCAGCAGCCAACAATCGGGGATGAATGAAAAACTGTTTTTT.